Included here is one T cell receptor (beta chain) sequence, with context. Its antigen is as yet unknown. Chemo-refractory metastatic non-small-cell lung cancer patients underwent focal radiation alongside CTLA-4 blockade with ipilimumab. This record comes from a study of radiotherapy plus CTLA-4 blockade in lung cancer. General study findings and limits: Response was reportedly best predicted by early blood T cell clone dynamics, with interferon-beta.

The assay was immunoSEQ multiplex PCR, and TCRdb's table has in-frame clones only and misses some. The data hold roughly 50,000 clones, with 70% to 90% observed a single time. Germline CDR1 reads PRHDT; CDR2 reads FYEKMQ (reference sequence). The CDR3 spans 14 residues. V lost 8 bases, J lost 0 bases, and 11 bases lay in between. The chain couples TRBV13 to TRBJ2-1; weak D call: TRBD2 (5 bases). The receptor was isolated from a human donor with non-small cell lung cancer that progressed on radiotherapy plus ipilimumab. Some clones in this sample may be carry-over from other donors' samples. Sequenced material: peripheral blood, taken from a patient treated with radiotherapy plus ipilimumab. DNA for the CDR3: TGTGCCAGCCGGGGTCCGAGCTCCTACAATGAGCAGTTCTTC. Protein: CASRGPSSYNEQFF.